This T cell receptor (beta chain) stems from a study of blood T cell repertoires in COVID-19. On the study more broadly: Acute-phase and convalescent COVID-19 samples originated in the United States, Italy and Spain. Sample material is recorded as cDNA or gDNA derived from T cells, B-cell-depleted T cells, or PBMCs.

The CDR3 consists of 12 residues. Germline V gene sequence: CDR1 SGHDT, CDR2 YYEEEE. The V and J ends lost 0 bases and 8 bases respectively, with 8 bases between them. There are a few counts of this clone. Authors' methods: It was from reference gene primer amplification that nucleated cell counts were estimated. Only in-frame clones appear in the TCRdb table, and some are missing; sequencing was by immunoSEQ multiplex PCR. The DNA gave D and trimming, while V, J and clone size come from that table. The profile shows about 130,000 clones, around 86% of them singletons. The chain has TRBV5-6 and TRBJ1-1; D not resolved. The source is an elderly woman with acute or convalescent COVID-19. Material for sequencing was peripheral blood. The CDR3 loop is CASSLDVREAFF. The CDR3 region has the DNA TGTGCCAGCAGCTTGGACGTTCGGGAAGCTTTCTTT.